These T cell receptor beta chains were read from a single sample in a study of regulatory T cells in long-lasting Graves disease. TCRdb analysed the multiplex PCR reads with MiXCR anew, one entry per CDR3 protein. Here the sample spans some 250,000 distinct CDR3 sequences, 15% to 20% being singletons. These data were also reused for a study on T cells in Graves' hyperthyroidism and ophthalmopathy.

This specimen consisted of peripheral blood mononuclear cells (PBMCs), obtained at new diagnosis, from a patient treated with antithyroid drugs. These receptors were taken from a woman aged 25 to 39 with Graves disease. Both conserved end residues are part of each CDR3. A D gene is named only where the DNA matches it firmly. Only part of the rows carry a size: once, few, many, or a class if the clone is expanded.

V	J	size	D	DNA	CDR3
TRBV12-3/TRBV12-4	TRBJ2-1	many	-	TGTGCCAGCGCGGGGTACAATGAGCAGTTCTTC	CASAGYNEQFF
TRBV27	TRBJ2-7	many	TRBD1	TGTGCCAGCAGTTGGGACAGGGACTACGAGCAGTACTTC	CASSWDRDYEQYF
TRBV9	TRBJ2-4	many	TRBD1	TGTGCCAGCTCCCGACAGGGGGCCTCAGGAGCCAAAAACATTCAGTACTTC	CASSRQGASGAKNIQYF
TRBV12-5	TRBJ1-1	-	-	TGTGCTAGTGGCCCGAACACTGAAGCTTTCTTT	CASGPNTEAFF
TRBV6-1	TRBJ1-1	many	-	TGTGCCAGCAGTGAAAGGGCCCCCAGCGACACTGAAGCTTTCTTT	CASSERAPSDTEAFF
TRBV29-1	TRBJ1-2	many	-	TGCAGCGTCCAGGGTAAGGACTATGGCTACACCTTC	CSVQGKDYGYTF
TRBV28	TRBJ1-1	many	-	TGTGCCAGCAGTTTATCCCCAACCTTGAACACTGAAGCTTTCTTT	CASSLSPTLNTEAFF
TRBV4-1	TRBJ1-1	many	-	TGCGCCAGCAGCCTCCCGGGGGAAGTGAACACTGAAGCTTTCTTT	CASSLPGEVNTEAFF
TRBV29-1	TRBJ1-1	many	TRBD1	TGCAGCATATGGACAGGGGTCCCTAGGGAAGCTTTCTTT	CSIWTGVPREAFF
TRBV20-1	TRBJ2-1	-	TRBD2	TGCAGTGCTAGATCAGCGGGGGGGCCTGACAATGAGCAGTTCTTC	CSARSAGGPDNEQFF
TRBV5-6	TRBJ2-7	many	-	TGTGCCAGCAGCTTGGCCGGAGGGGCTGCTTACTACGAGCAGTACTTC	CASSLAGGAAYYEQYF
TRBV6-1	TRBJ1-3	many	-	TGTGCCAGCAGGTCGGGCGGACTGCTCTCTGGAAACACCATATATTTT	CASRSGGLLSGNTIYF
TRBV15	TRBJ1-5	few	-	TGTGCCACCAGCGGGAGGAGAAGTCAGCCCCAGCATTTT	CATSGRRSQPQHF
TRBV5-1	TRBJ2-5	few	TRBD2	TGCGCCAGCAGCTCGGGACTAGCGGGGAAAATAAAAGAGACCCAGTACTTC	CASSSGLAGKIKETQYF
TRBV4-1	TRBJ2-7	many	-	TGCGCCAGCAGCCAAGAATGGGGCGGGGCGAGCGAGCAGTACTTC	CASSQEWGGASEQYF
TRBV5-4	TRBJ2-3	many	TRBD2	TGTGCCAGCAGCTTGGGACTAGCGGACAGCACAGATACGCAGTATTTT	CASSLGLADSTDTQYF
TRBV6-1	TRBJ1-2	many	-	TGTGCCAGCAGCACCGGGGGTAACTATGGCTACACCTTC	CASSTGGNYGYTF
TRBV4-1	TRBJ2-5	-	TRBD2	TGCGCCAGCAGAGGTCTCCTAGCGGGGGGGCAAGGGGAGACCCAGTACTTC	CASRGLLAGGQGETQYF
TRBV7-2	TRBJ2-1	-	TRBD2	TGTGCCAGCAGCTTAGCGCGGGAGAATGAGCAGTTCTTC	CASSLARENEQFF
TRBV6-1	TRBJ1-6	many	-	TGTGCCAGCAGCAAACGGAGGAGCTCCTATAATTCACCCCTCCACTTT	CASSKRRSSYNSPLHF
TRBV7-9	TRBJ1-5	many	-	TGTGCCAGCAGCTTAGGGGGACAATATAGCAATCAGCCCCAGCATTTT	CASSLGGQYSNQPQHF
TRBV20-1	TRBJ2-3	-	TRBD1	TGCAGTGCTACCGACGACAGGGAAGGTTCAGATACGCAGTATTTT	CSATDDREGSDTQYF
TRBV2	TRBJ1-2	many	-	TGTGCCAGCAGGACGGGGCGGCGGGGGACGTTTAATGGCTACACCTTC	CASRTGRRGTFNGYTF
TRBV20-1	TRBJ1-5	-	-	TGCAGTGCTAGAGATGGGGCAGGTGAGGTCCAGCCCCAGCATTTT	CSARDGAGEVQPQHF
TRBV6-1	TRBJ1-6	many	-	TGTGCCAGCGGACGGCGAAGCTCCTATAATTCACCCCTCCACTTT	CASGRRSSYNSPLHF
TRBV7-6	TRBJ2-5	many	-	TGTGCCAGCAGCTTAGATGGGGGCAGGGATGAGACCCAGTACTTC	CASSLDGGRDETQYF
TRBV7-9	TRBJ2-3	-	TRBD2	TGTGCCAGCAGATCGGGACTAGCGGGAGGCACAGATACGCAGTATTTT	CASRSGLAGGTDTQYF
TRBV7-2	TRBJ2-1	few	TRBD2	TGTGCCAGCAGCGAGAGGCCTAGCGGATACAATGAGCAGTTCTTC	CASSERPSGYNEQFF
TRBV14	TRBJ1-4	-	-	TGTGCCAGCAGCCACGAAGCCGGGCCCTCAAATGAAAAACTGTTTTTT	CASSHEAGPSNEKLFF
TRBV28	TRBJ2-2	many	TRBD1	TGTGCCAGCAGGCACCCAAGAGGACAGGGAGACACCGGGGAGCTGTTTTTT	CASRHPRGQGDTGELFF
TRBV4-3	TRBJ2-5	once	-	TGCGCCAGCAGCCAAGGAACAGGGCGGGAGACCCAGTACTTC	CASSQGTGRETQYF
TRBV7-9	TRBJ1-1	many	-	TGTGCCAGCAGCTTAGGTGGAGGGGGCACTGAAGCTTTCTTT	CASSLGGGGTEAFF
TRBV3-1	TRBJ1-2	many	-	TGTGCCAGCAGCCAAGATTTCCCAGGGAGAAACTATGGCTACACCTTC	CASSQDFPGRNYGYTF
TRBV10-3	TRBJ2-7	many	-	TGTGCCATCAGTGCACGGAATCGACAGGTAACCTACGAGCAGTACTTC	CAISARNRQVTYEQYF
TRBV3-1	TRBJ2-1	many	-	TGTGCCAGCAGCCCTCTAAGGGACCCGACCGTGGGATACAATGAGCAGTTCTTC	CASSPLRDPTVGYNEQFF
TRBV5-5	TRBJ2-5	-	-	TGTGCCAGCAGCTTGGAACCGTCCCCCGCGGAGAGGGCCCAGTACTTC	CASSLEPSPAERAQYF
TRBV7-9	TRBJ2-7	many	-	TGTGCCAGCAGCTTTATCGGGTCGGGCAGGGAAGCCCCGGTGAGCGAGCAGTACTTC	CASSFIGSGREAPVSEQYF
TRBV18	TRBJ2-6	-	-	TGTGCCAGCTCATCGTCTATCCACGGCACCGGGGCCAACGTCCTGACTTTC	CASSSSIHGTGANVLTF
TRBV11-2	TRBJ2-7	many	TRBD2	TGTGCCAGCAGCCTCGAGCGGGGGGCCGAGCAGTACTTC	CASSLERGAEQYF
TRBV6-1	TRBJ2-2	few	-	TGTGCCAGCAGTCGGGACCTAAACACCGGGGAGCTGTTTTTT	CASSRDLNTGELFF
TRBV27	TRBJ2-5	many	-	TGTGCCAGCAGCCCCTCCCCCAGGGACGAAGAGACCCAGTACTTC	CASSPSPRDEETQYF
TRBV6-5	TRBJ1-3	many	TRBD1	TGTGCCAGCAGTTACGGGGACAGGATTGGAAACACCATATATTTT	CASSYGDRIGNTIYF
TRBV5-1	TRBJ1-3	-	-	TGCGCCAGCAGCTTGGTCGGAGACTCTGGAAACACCATATATTTT	CASSLVGDSGNTIYF
TRBV7-9	TRBJ2-2	many	-	TGTGCCAGCCTATGGATGAAGCCTAACACCGGGGAGCTGTTTTTT	CASLWMKPNTGELFF
TRBV6-1	TRBJ1-2	many	TRBD1	TGTGCCAGCGGAGGACAGGAGGATTATGGCTACACCTTC	CASGGQEDYGYTF
TRBV20-1	TRBJ2-4	many	TRBD1	TGCAGTGCTGTCACAGGGGTTGCCAAAAACATTCAGTACTTC	CSAVTGVAKNIQYF
TRBV11-2	TRBJ2-2	many	-	TGTGCCAGCAGCTTCGGAGGAGCCGGGGAGCTGTTTTTT	CASSFGGAGELFF
TRBV19	TRBJ2-5	-	-	TGTGCCAGTAGTATCGGGATAGACCGGGAGACCCAGTACTTC	CASSIGIDRETQYF